This TCR beta chain was recorded in a study of identical twins. MiXCR was run by TCRdb on the 5' RACE reads, yielding one entry per CDR3 protein. Of fewer than 550,000 distinct CDR3 sequences in the sample, roughly 15% were seen once. CDR1 and CDR2 (germline): SGHRS, YFSETQ. Unmatched junction bases numbered 13, after V lost 1 base and J lost 10 bases. CDR3 length equals 15 residues. These same records also appear under a second study, on yellow fever vaccine responses in identical twins.

Sequenced: CD4+ T cells sorted from blood. The receptor was derived from a woman younger than 35 in good health. J is TRBJ1-1 and V is TRBV5-1, with 7 bases that match TRBD1. CDR3 nucleotides: TGCGCCAGCAGCTTGAGGACCGACAGGGAAGTTGGAGCTTTCTTT. Amino acid sequence: CASSLRTDREVGAFF.